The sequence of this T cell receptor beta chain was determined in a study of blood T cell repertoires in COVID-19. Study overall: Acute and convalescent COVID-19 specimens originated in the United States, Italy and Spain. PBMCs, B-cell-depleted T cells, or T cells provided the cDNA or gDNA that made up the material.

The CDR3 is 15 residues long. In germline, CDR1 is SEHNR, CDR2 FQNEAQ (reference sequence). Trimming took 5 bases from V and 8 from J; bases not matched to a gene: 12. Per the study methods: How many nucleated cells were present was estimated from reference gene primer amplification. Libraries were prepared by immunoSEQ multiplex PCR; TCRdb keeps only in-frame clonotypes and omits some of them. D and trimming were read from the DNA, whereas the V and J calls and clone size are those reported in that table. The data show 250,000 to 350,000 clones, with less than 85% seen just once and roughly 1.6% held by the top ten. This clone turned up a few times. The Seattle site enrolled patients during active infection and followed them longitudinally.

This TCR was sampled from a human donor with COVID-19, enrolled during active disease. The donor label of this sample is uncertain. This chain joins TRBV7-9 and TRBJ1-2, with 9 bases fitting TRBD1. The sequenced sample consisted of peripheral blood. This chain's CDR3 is CASSPPWGQGGGYTF. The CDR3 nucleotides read TGTGCCAGCAGCCCGCCGTGGGGACAGGGTGGAGGCTACACCTTC.